Listed below are T cell receptor beta chains from one sample, sequenced in a study of cytomegalovirus exposure and HLA in healthy donors. Repertoires were generated with immunoSEQ multiplex PCR, while TCRdb's copy carries only in-frame clones and drops some. The profile shows a few hundred thousand clones, approximately 70% of them singletons. Sequences were obtained from PBMCs. These TCRs come from a woman aged 30 to 39 in good health and CMV-seronegative. Each CDR3 is given with its conserved first and last residue. The D gene is left open where the match is weak. Where a row states a size, it is once, few, many or the class of an expanded clone; other rows omit it.

v_gene: TRBV19
j_gene: TRBJ2-1
abundance: -
d_gene: -
CDR3nt: TGTGCCAGTGATGCCGGGGTTAGCTCCTACAATGAGCAGTTCTTC
CDR3aa: CASDAGVSSYNEQFF

v_gene: TRBV6-6
j_gene: TRBJ2-5
abundance: -
d_gene: -
CDR3nt: TGTGCCAGCACCTACCCGGGGGAGAGAGAGACCCAGTACTTC
CDR3aa: CASTYPGERETQYF

v_gene: TRBV2
j_gene: TRBJ2-3
abundance: -
d_gene: -
CDR3nt: TGTGCCAGCAGTGAAGCCCCTAGCGATACGCAGTATTTT
CDR3aa: CASSEAPSDTQYF

v_gene: TRBV6-5
j_gene: TRBJ2-7
abundance: -
d_gene: TRBD2
CDR3nt: TGTGCCAGCAGACTGACTAGCGGGCCCTACGAGCAGTACTTC
CDR3aa: CASRLTSGPYEQYF

v_gene: TRBV19
j_gene: TRBJ2-6
abundance: -
d_gene: -
CDR3nt: TGTGCCAGTAGTATACTAGCGTCTGGGGCCAACGTCCTGACTTTC
CDR3aa: CASSILASGANVLTF

v_gene: TRBV6-6
j_gene: TRBJ1-5
abundance: -
d_gene: -
CDR3nt: TGTGCCAGCAGTCCCCCGGGACACACCTTTAATCAGCCCCAGCATTTT
CDR3aa: CASSPPGHTFNQPQHF

v_gene: TRBV18
j_gene: TRBJ2-1
abundance: few
d_gene: -
CDR3nt: TGTGCCAGCCAACAGGGTCTCGACAATGAGCAGTTCTTC
CDR3aa: CASQQGLDNEQFF

v_gene: TRBV30
j_gene: TRBJ2-7
abundance: -
d_gene: -
CDR3nt: TGTGCCTGGGAGGATCCCCGGAGCTCCTACGAGCAGTACTTC
CDR3aa: CAWEDPRSSYEQYF

v_gene: TRBV30
j_gene: TRBJ2-3
abundance: -
d_gene: TRBD1
CDR3nt: TGTGCCTGGAGACGGAAACAGGGGTACCCCGATACGCAGTATTTT
CDR3aa: CAWRRKQGYPDTQYF

v_gene: TRBV4-1
j_gene: TRBJ1-1
abundance: few
d_gene: -
CDR3nt: TGCGCCAGCAGCCAGGACAGAATGAACACTGAAGCTTTCTTT
CDR3aa: CASSQDRMNTEAFF

v_gene: TRBV13
j_gene: TRBJ1-2
abundance: -
d_gene: -
CDR3nt: TGTGCCAGCAGTTCGGGTAAACCGGGACAAGTGATTCGTTATGGCTACACCTTC
CDR3aa: CASSSGKPGQVIRYGYTF

v_gene: TRBV27
j_gene: TRBJ1-1
abundance: -
d_gene: -
CDR3nt: TGTGCCAGCAGTTTCCAGGGTAACACTGAAGCTTTCTTT
CDR3aa: CASSFQGNTEAFF

v_gene: TRBV11-2
j_gene: TRBJ1-6
abundance: few
d_gene: -
CDR3nt: TGTGCCAGCAGCTTAGGGGACTATTCACCCCTCCACTTT
CDR3aa: CASSLGDYSPLHF

v_gene: TRBV5-4
j_gene: TRBJ1-3
abundance: -
d_gene: TRBD1
CDR3nt: TGTGCCAGCAGCCCCCACGGGACAGGGAATGGAAACACCATATATTTT
CDR3aa: CASSPHGTGNGNTIYF

v_gene: TRBV10-3
j_gene: TRBJ2-5
abundance: -
d_gene: TRBD1
CDR3nt: TGTGCCATCAGTGCACACAGGGGGAGCGGAGAGACCCAGTACTTC
CDR3aa: CAISAHRGSGETQYF

v_gene: TRBV27
j_gene: TRBJ1-5
abundance: -
d_gene: TRBD1
CDR3nt: TGTGCCAGTCGTACAGGGGGGAATCAGCCCCAGCATTTT
CDR3aa: CASRTGGNQPQHF

v_gene: TRBV19
j_gene: TRBJ2-4
abundance: once
d_gene: -
CDR3nt: TGTGCCAGTAGGTATCGAGCCAAAAACATTCAGTACTTC
CDR3aa: CASRYRAKNIQYF

v_gene: TRBV2
j_gene: TRBJ2-3
abundance: -
d_gene: TRBD2
CDR3nt: TGTGCCAGCAGTGAAGGGACTAGCGGGAGGTTCACAGATACGCAGTATTTT
CDR3aa: CASSEGTSGRFTDTQYF

v_gene: TRBV9
j_gene: TRBJ2-7
abundance: -
d_gene: TRBD2
CDR3nt: TGTGCCAGCAGCACCCGAGCGGGAGCAGGGGAGCAGTACTTC
CDR3aa: CASSTRAGAGEQYF

v_gene: TRBV6-1
j_gene: TRBJ1-2
abundance: -
d_gene: TRBD1
CDR3nt: TGTGCCAGCTCCCAGGACAGGCCGGAATCCTATGGCTACACCTTC
CDR3aa: CASSQDRPESYGYTF

v_gene: TRBV11-3
j_gene: TRBJ2-7
abundance: -
d_gene: -
CDR3nt: TGTGCCAGCAGCTTATATGGGAGCTCCTACGAGCAGTACTTC
CDR3aa: CASSLYGSSYEQYF

v_gene: TRBV18
j_gene: TRBJ2-5
abundance: -
d_gene: TRBD1
CDR3nt: TGTGCCAGCTCCATCTCAATGGGACAGCTAGAGACCCAGTACTTC
CDR3aa: CASSISMGQLETQYF

v_gene: TRBV5-6
j_gene: TRBJ1-3
abundance: -
d_gene: -
CDR3nt: TGTGCCAGCAGCGTGTTGGGCACCTTCTCTGGAAACACCATATATTTT
CDR3aa: CASSVLGTFSGNTIYF

v_gene: TRBV5-1
j_gene: TRBJ2-2
abundance: -
d_gene: -
CDR3nt: TGCGCCAGCAGCCTACAGAGAAACACCGGGGAGCTGTTTTTT
CDR3aa: CASSLQRNTGELFF

v_gene: TRBV6-4
j_gene: TRBJ2-1
abundance: -
d_gene: TRBD2
CDR3nt: TGTGCCAGCAGTGACCGCCTAGCGGGGGGTCGGGATGAGCAGTTCTTC
CDR3aa: CASSDRLAGGRDEQFF

v_gene: TRBV16
j_gene: TRBJ1-6
abundance: -
d_gene: -
CDR3nt: TGTGCCAGCAGCCAATCGCGGGGGGCAGGGGAATCACCCCTCCACTTT
CDR3aa: CASSQSRGAGESPLHF

v_gene: TRBV6-1
j_gene: TRBJ1-1
abundance: -
d_gene: TRBD1
CDR3nt: TGTGCCAGCAGCCACCGGGACAGTTCGAACACTGAAGCTTTCTTT
CDR3aa: CASSHRDSSNTEAFF

v_gene: TRBV14
j_gene: TRBJ2-2
abundance: few
d_gene: -
CDR3nt: TGTGCCAGCAGCCGGGTCCGGGGCGGGGAGCTGTTTTTT
CDR3aa: CASSRVRGGELFF

v_gene: TRBV5-1
j_gene: TRBJ2-5
abundance: -
d_gene: -
CDR3nt: TGCGCCAGCAGCTTGTCAGGGAAGATGACCCAGTACTTC
CDR3aa: CASSLSGKMTQYF

v_gene: TRBV5-4
j_gene: TRBJ2-2
abundance: -
d_gene: TRBD2
CDR3nt: TGTGCCAGCAGCTTGGCCCCTAGCGGGGGGGCCGGGGAGCTGTTTTTT
CDR3aa: CASSLAPSGGAGELFF

v_gene: TRBV4-2
j_gene: TRBJ2-2
abundance: -
d_gene: TRBD2
CDR3nt: TGTGCCAGCAGCCAAGCGCCCGCCGGACTAGCGGCCGGGGAGCTGTTTTTT
CDR3aa: CASSQAPAGLAAGELFF

v_gene: TRBV15
j_gene: TRBJ1-6
abundance: -
d_gene: TRBD1
CDR3nt: TGTGCCACCAGCAGAGATGGGGACAGAAATTCACCCCTCCACTTT
CDR3aa: CATSRDGDRNSPLHF

v_gene: TRBV7-9
j_gene: TRBJ2-2
abundance: -
d_gene: TRBD2
CDR3nt: TGTTCCAGCAGCCTCCTAGCGGACGACACCGGGGAGCTGTTTTTT
CDR3aa: CSSSLLADDTGELFF

v_gene: TRBV11-2
j_gene: TRBJ1-3
abundance: -
d_gene: TRBD1
CDR3nt: TGTGCCAGCAGCTTAGGAGCCTTGGGACAGGGCCAACCTGGAAACACCATATATTTT
CDR3aa: CASSLGALGQGQPGNTIYF

v_gene: TRBV9
j_gene: TRBJ2-7
abundance: few
d_gene: -
CDR3nt: TGTGCCAGCAGCCCCCAGGCAAGCTCCTACGAGCAGTACTTC
CDR3aa: CASSPQASSYEQYF

v_gene: TRBV11-2
j_gene: TRBJ2-1
abundance: -
d_gene: -
CDR3nt: TGTGCCAGCAGCTTCGCTTCTATTGAGCAGTTCTTC
CDR3aa: CASSFASIEQFF

v_gene: TRBV25-1
j_gene: TRBJ2-2
abundance: -
d_gene: TRBD2
CDR3nt: TGTGCCATCAGTGAACTTCCTAGCGGGGGGCCTCGGCCCGGGGAGCTGTTTTTT
CDR3aa: CAISELPSGGPRPGELFF

v_gene: TRBV7-9
j_gene: TRBJ2-1
abundance: -
d_gene: TRBD2
CDR3nt: TGTGCCAGCAGCTTAGAAGCGGGAATCTACAATGAGCAGTTCTTC
CDR3aa: CASSLEAGIYNEQFF

v_gene: TRBV27
j_gene: TRBJ2-1
abundance: -
d_gene: TRBD2
CDR3nt: TGTGCCAGCAGTCACGGGACTAGCGGGAACAATGAGCAGTTCTTC
CDR3aa: CASSHGTSGNNEQFF

v_gene: TRBV18
j_gene: TRBJ2-1
abundance: -
d_gene: -
CDR3nt: TGTGCCAGCTCACCAATGTTCCCCGCGGGCTCCTACAATGAGCAGTTCTTC
CDR3aa: CASSPMFPAGSYNEQFF

v_gene: TRBV5-6
j_gene: TRBJ2-2
abundance: few
d_gene: -
CDR3nt: TGTGCCAGCAGCCAATTCGGGGGGAACACCGGGGAGCTGTTTTTT
CDR3aa: CASSQFGGNTGELFF

v_gene: TRBV7-2
j_gene: TRBJ1-4
abundance: -
d_gene: -
CDR3nt: TGTGCCAGCAGCTTGGAGGGTTCGGGTGAAAAACTGTTTTTT
CDR3aa: CASSLEGSGEKLFF

v_gene: TRBV30
j_gene: TRBJ2-7
abundance: -
d_gene: -
CDR3nt: TGTGCCTGGAGTGTAGTATTTGGGGGGGCTATCGACGAGCAGTACTTC
CDR3aa: CAWSVVFGGAIDEQYF

v_gene: TRBV27
j_gene: TRBJ2-1
abundance: -
d_gene: TRBD2
CDR3nt: TGTGCCAGCAGCCCCGGGACTAGCGGGAGTAATGAGCAGTTCTTC
CDR3aa: CASSPGTSGSNEQFF

v_gene: TRBV4-1
j_gene: TRBJ2-3
abundance: -
d_gene: TRBD2
CDR3nt: TGCGCCAGCAGCCCACCCCCCCTAGCGGAGAGCACAGATACGCAATATTTT
CDR3aa: CASSPPPLAESTDTQYF

v_gene: TRBV4-1
j_gene: TRBJ2-5
abundance: -
d_gene: TRBD2
CDR3nt: TGCGCCAGCAGCCAATTGACTAGCGAGACCCAGTACTTC
CDR3aa: CASSQLTSETQYF